This TCR beta chain was retrieved from a study of liver allograft versus peripheral blood T cells. About the research overall: A comparison was made between T cell receptor repertoires in transplanted livers and those in recipients' peripheral blood. Study-level points and caveats: It was reported that the T cell receptor repertoires found inside liver allografts differed from those that were detected in peripheral blood.

About this clonotype itself: The antigen is undetermined.

This CDR3 has 17 amino acids. CDR1 is LNHDA, CDR2 SQIVND, per germline (reference sequence). The junction had 9 bases not matched to a gene; V was cut back by 5 bases and J by 3 bases. TCRdb processed the reads anew with MiXCR; each CDR3 protein has one entry. In the table there are approximately 6,600 distinct CDR3 sequences, roughly 17% of which are singletons. This TCR was recovered from a human patient who had a liver transplant. Certain T cells may be donor cells from the graft. J is TRBJ2-3 and V is TRBV19; 12 bases agree with TRBD1. This CDR3 is CASSFLGTGGGTDTQYF. The CDR3 DNA sequence: TGTGCCAGTAGTTTCCTCGGGACAGGGGGCGGGACAGATACGCAGTATTTT.